One sample yielded the 18 T cell receptor beta chains listed below, sequenced in a study of shared clonotypes between healthy human individuals. Produced via immunoSEQ multiplex PCR; TCRdb's table is partial and in-frame only. This table has millions of clones, 85% to 95% appearing once. Sequencing used naive CD4+ T cells sorted from blood. Sample subset: CD45RA+ positively selected. Receptors originate from a man aged 18 to 30 in good health.

This sequence joins TRBV5-1 and TRBJ1-6; D perhaps matches TRBD1 (5 bases). Between the trimmed V and J ends, which lost 0 bases and 0 bases, there was a span of 13 bases. CDR3 length: 18 amino acids. Germline assignment: CDR1 SGHRS and CDR2 YFSETQ. The CDR3 loop reads CASSLEGPPSSYNSPLHF. CDR3 DNA sequence: TGCGCCAGCAGCTTGGAGGGACCTCCGAGCTCCTATAATTCACCCCTCCACTTT.

The CDR3 bases are TGTGCCAGTAGTGTCGTTCAACTAGGGCAAAACAATGAGCAGTTCTTC. Translating it yields CASSVVQLGQNNEQFF. The chain has TRBV19 and TRBJ2-1, with D tentatively TRBD2 (5 bases). V was pared by 5 bases and J by 5 bases, with 19 bases between. This CDR3 is 16 amino acids long. CDR1 LNHDA and CDR2 SQIVND come from the germline V gene (reference sequence).

This rearrangement joins TRBV5-6 to TRBJ1-1, with D possibly being TRBD1 (6 bases). Germline CDR1 reads SGHDT; CDR2 reads YYEEEE. Trimming cost V 3 bases and J 5 bases, with 17 bases left between them. CDR3 length: 15 amino acids. CDR3 protein: CASSSMSTGRTEAFF. Written as DNA, the CDR3 is TGTGCCAGCAGCTCCATGTCTACAGGGAGGACTGAAGCTTTCTTT.

The rearrangement links TRBV7-9 to TRBJ1-2; 7 nucleotides line up with TRBD1. Unmatched junction bases numbered 21, after V lost 5 bases and J lost 6 bases. Germline V gene sequence: CDR1 SEHNR, CDR2 FQNEAQ (reference sequence). This CDR3 region has 18 residues. The DNA of the CDR3 is TGTGCCAGCAGCCGAGAGAGGGGGCCGGGAAAGAGAGTCGATGGCTACACCTTC. Protein product: CASSRERGPGKRVDGYTF.

The rearrangement uses TRBV11-2 and TRBJ2-7; 11 bases are shared with TRBD1. With V trimmed by 1 base and J by 0 bases, 2 bases remained unmatched. This CDR3 has 16 amino acids. Germline loops: CDR1 SGHAT, CDR2 FQNNGV. CDR3 nucleotides: TGTGCCAGCAGCTTAGGGGACAGGGGGAACTCCTACGAGCAGTACTTC. It encodes CASSLGDRGNSYEQYF. Using reference TRBV11-2 and TRBJ2-7 for the parts outside the CDR3, the full variable domain is EAGVAQSPRYKIIEKRQSVAFWCNPISGHATLYWYQQILGQGPKLLIQFQNNGVVDDSQLPKDRFSAERLKGVDSTLKIQPAKLEDSAVYLCASSLGDRGNSYEQYFGPGTRLTVT.

The rearrangement links TRBV5-1 to TRBJ1-1; a possible D gene is TRBD1 (6 bases). This CDR3 contains 14 residues. Trimming cost V 2 bases and J 1 base, with 9 bases left between them. Germline-derived CDR1 and CDR2 are SGHRS and YFSETQ. CDR3 nucleotide sequence: TGCGCCAGCAGCTTCGCGGGGGCGAACACTGAAGCTTTCTTT. Translating it yields CASSFAGANTEAFF.

This clone was counted a single time. The gene calls are TRBV6-1 and TRBJ2-7; 9 bases fit TRBD1. CDR1 is MNHNS and CDR2 is SASEGT in the germline V gene. V shed 0 bases, J shed 6 bases, and the junction held 6 bases outside the gene matches. This CDR3 has 15 amino acids. The CDR3 sequence: CASSEATGGSPEQYF. The CDR3 coding sequence is TGTGCCAGCAGTGAAGCCACAGGGGGCTCTCCCGAGCAGTACTTC.

This chain joins TRBV5-5 and TRBJ2-7; 8 bases align to TRBD2. With V trimmed by 2 bases and J by 9 bases, 13 bases remained unmatched. The germline CDR1 and CDR2 sequences are SGHKS and YYEKEE (reference sequence). The CDR3 spans 15 residues. This chain's CDR3 is CASSFQSGLATSQYF. CDR3 nucleotides: TGTGCCAGCAGCTTTCAGTCCGGACTAGCAACTTCGCAGTACTTC.

This clone was seen a single time. CDR3 in DNA: TGCAGCGTTGAAGACAGCTCTGGGGCCAACGTCCTGACTTTC. Its translation is CSVEDSSGANVLTF. The chain combines TRBV29-1 with TRBJ2-6; D not resolved. The CDR3 runs to 14 residues. Germline assignment: CDR1 SQVTM and CDR2 ANQGSEA. Trimming removed 0 bases from V and 0 bases from J, with 3 bases in between.

To note about this clone: This sample includes further DNA sequences coding for the same CDR3. The chain is built from TRBV15 and TRBJ2-3; 8 bases align to TRBD2. V dropped 0 bases and J dropped 3; count of bases not matched to a gene: 2. The length of the CDR3 is 15 residues. Germline V gene lookup returns CDR1 LNHNV and CDR2 YYDKDF (reference sequence). DNA of the CDR3: TGTGCCACCAGCAGAGAGTTAGCGGGAACAGATACGCAGTATTTT. This sequence encodes CATSRELAGTDTQYF.

The CDR3 coding sequence is TGTGCCATCAGTGTCGCAGGGGAAGGGCAGTTCTTC. This gives the protein CAISVAGEGQFF. V gene TRBV10-3 combines with J gene TRBJ2-1; D might be TRBD1 (6 bases). Trimming took off 4 bases at V and 12 bases at J, with 13 bases between the two ends. Germline-derived CDR1 and CDR2 are ENHRY and SYGVKD. The CDR3 totals 12 residues.

V gene TRBV30 combines with J gene TRBJ1-5; 9 nucleotides match TRBD1. Losses at the gene ends were 6 bases for V and 4 bases for J; bases not matched to a gene: 4. Germline V gene data show CDR1 as GTSNPN and CDR2 as SVGIG (reference sequence). CDR3 length: 13 residues. The CDR3 protein is CACKGQGNQPQHF. The CDR3 nucleotides read TGTGCCTGTAAGGGACAGGGAAATCAGCCCCAGCATTTT.

This rearrangement joins TRBV28 to TRBJ1-2; D perhaps matches TRBD1 (6 bases). The V end lost 10 bases, the J end lost 8 bases, and 17 bases lay between the germline ends. The CDR3 runs 12 residues. Germline assignment: CDR1 MDHEN and CDR2 SYDVKM. The DNA for the CDR3 is TGTGCCACCCAAAGAGGGGGTCGGGGCTACACCTTC. Translating gives CATQRGGRGYTF.

The gene calls are TRBV9 and TRBJ1-5; TRBD1 aligns across 7 bases. The germline gives CDR1 SGDLS, CDR2 YYNGEE. V gave up 4 bases and J gave up 4 bases; unmatched junction bases: 5. CDR3 length: 14 amino acids. CDR3 protein: CASSLGQVNQPQHF. CDR3 in DNA: TGTGCCAGCAGCCTCGGACAGGTTAATCAGCCCCAGCATTTT.

The chain employs TRBV30 and TRBJ1-1; D gene unclear. Germline V gene lookup returns CDR1 GTSNPN and CDR2 SVGIG (reference sequence). Trimming shortened V by 1 base and J by 1 base, and 7 bases separated the two germline ends. The CDR3 spans 13 residues. CDR3 region: CAWSAARNTEAFF. The CDR3 nucleotides read TGTGCCTGGAGTGCGGCCAGGAACACTGAAGCTTTCTTT. The full variable domain, with the rest looked up from reference TRBV30 and TRBJ1-1, is SQTIHQWPATLVQPVGSPLSLECTVEGTSNPNLYWYRQAAGRGLQLLFYSVGIGQISSEVPQNLSASRPQDRQFILSSKKLLLSDSGFYLCAWSAARNTEAFFGQGTRLTVV.

Remarks on this clone: This sample also contains other DNA sequences that code for the same CDR3. The chain links TRBV5-4 to TRBJ1-2, with D unresolved. Per germline, CDR1 SGHNT and CDR2 YYREEE (reference sequence). CDR3 length: 13 residues. V shed 4 bases and J shed 5 bases, with 12 bases lying between them. The CDR3 region is CASSLDSTYGYTF. The CDR3 DNA reads TGTGCCAGCAGCCTGGACTCGACTTATGGCTACACCTTC. The full variable domain, with the rest looked up from reference TRBV5-4 and TRBJ1-2, is ETGVTQSPTHLIKTRGQQVTLRCSSQSGHNTVSWYQQALGQGPQFIFQYYREEENGRGNFPPRFSGLQFPNYSSELNVNALELDDSALYLCASSLDSTYGYTFGSGTRLTVV.

The V and J genes are TRBV5-1 and TRBJ2-7; 8 bases map to TRBD2. With 0 bases clipped from V and 5 bases from J, the junction kept 10 bases outside the gene matches. Germline lookup yields CDR1 SGHRS and CDR2 YFSETQ. The CDR3 has 16 residues. CDR3 sequence reads: CASSLATSGPRNEQYF. The CDR3 DNA sequence: TGCGCCAGCAGCTTGGCCACTAGCGGCCCTCGGAACGAGCAGTACTTC.

For this clone: Other DNA variants within this sample encode the same CDR3. The V gene is TRBV5-1, the J gene TRBJ1-6, with 9 bases fitting TRBD1. The J segment lost 7 bases and the V segment lost 4 bases, leaving 3 bases of the junction unmatched. The length of the CDR3 is 14 residues. The germline V gene has CDR1 SGHRS and CDR2 YFSETQ. CDR3 coding DNA: TGCGCCAGCAGCCCAACAGGGGGCAATTCACCCCTCCACTTT. Its protein product is CASSPTGGNSPLHF.